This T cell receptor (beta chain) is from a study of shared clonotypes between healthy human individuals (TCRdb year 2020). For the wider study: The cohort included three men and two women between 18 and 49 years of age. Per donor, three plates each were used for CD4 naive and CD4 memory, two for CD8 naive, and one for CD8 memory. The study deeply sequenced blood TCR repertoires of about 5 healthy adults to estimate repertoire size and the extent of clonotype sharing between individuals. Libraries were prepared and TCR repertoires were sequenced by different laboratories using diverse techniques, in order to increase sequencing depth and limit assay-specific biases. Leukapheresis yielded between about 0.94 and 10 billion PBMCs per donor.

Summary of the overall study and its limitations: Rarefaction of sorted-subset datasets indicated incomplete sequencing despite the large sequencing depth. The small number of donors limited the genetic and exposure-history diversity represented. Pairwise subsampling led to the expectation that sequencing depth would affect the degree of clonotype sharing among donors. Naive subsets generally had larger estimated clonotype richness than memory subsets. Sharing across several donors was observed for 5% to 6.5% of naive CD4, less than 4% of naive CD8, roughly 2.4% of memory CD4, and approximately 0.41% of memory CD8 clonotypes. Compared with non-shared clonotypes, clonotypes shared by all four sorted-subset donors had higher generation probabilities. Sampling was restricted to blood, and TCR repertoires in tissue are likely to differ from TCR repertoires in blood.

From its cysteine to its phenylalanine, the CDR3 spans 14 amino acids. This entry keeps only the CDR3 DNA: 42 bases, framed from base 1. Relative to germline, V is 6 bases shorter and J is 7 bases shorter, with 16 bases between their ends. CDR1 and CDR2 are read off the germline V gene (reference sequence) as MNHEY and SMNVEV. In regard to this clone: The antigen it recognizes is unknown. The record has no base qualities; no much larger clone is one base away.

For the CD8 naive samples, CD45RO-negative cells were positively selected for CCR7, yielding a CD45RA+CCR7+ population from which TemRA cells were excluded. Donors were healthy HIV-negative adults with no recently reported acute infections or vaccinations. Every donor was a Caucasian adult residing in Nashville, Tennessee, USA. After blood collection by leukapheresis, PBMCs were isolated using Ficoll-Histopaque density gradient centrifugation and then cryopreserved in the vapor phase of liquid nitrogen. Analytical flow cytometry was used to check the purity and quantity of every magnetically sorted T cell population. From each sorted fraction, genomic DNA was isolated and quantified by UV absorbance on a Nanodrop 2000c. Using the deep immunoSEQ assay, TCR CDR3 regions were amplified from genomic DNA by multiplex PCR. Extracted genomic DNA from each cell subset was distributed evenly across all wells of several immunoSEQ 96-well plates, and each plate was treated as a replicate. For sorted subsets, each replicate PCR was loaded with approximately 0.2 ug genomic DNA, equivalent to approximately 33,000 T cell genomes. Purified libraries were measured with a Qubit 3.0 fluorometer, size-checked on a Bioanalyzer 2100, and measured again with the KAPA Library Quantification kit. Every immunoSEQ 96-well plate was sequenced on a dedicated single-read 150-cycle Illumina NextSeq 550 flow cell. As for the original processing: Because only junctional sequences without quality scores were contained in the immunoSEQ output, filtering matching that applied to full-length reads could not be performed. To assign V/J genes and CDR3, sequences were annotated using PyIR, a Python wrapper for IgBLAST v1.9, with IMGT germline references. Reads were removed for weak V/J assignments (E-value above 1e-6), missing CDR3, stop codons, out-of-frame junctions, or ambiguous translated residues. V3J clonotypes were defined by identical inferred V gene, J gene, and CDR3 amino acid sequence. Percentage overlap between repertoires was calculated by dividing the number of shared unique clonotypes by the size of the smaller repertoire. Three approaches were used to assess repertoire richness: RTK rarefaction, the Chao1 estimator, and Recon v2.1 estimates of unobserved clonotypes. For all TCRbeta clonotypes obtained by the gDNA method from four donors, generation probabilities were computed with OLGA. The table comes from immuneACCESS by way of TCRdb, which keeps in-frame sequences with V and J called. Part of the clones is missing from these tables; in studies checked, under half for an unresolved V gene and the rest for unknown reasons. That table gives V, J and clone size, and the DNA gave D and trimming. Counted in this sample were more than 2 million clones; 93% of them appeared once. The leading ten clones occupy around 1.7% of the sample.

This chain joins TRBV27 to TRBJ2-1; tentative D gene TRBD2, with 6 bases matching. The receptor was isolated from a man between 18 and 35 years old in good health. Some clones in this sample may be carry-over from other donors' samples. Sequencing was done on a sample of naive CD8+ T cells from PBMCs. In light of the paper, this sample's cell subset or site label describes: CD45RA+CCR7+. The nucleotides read TGTGCCAGCAGCACTAGAGGAGGGTGGAATGAGCAGTTCTTC. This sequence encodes CASSTRGGWNEQFF.